This TCR beta chain was identified in a study of blood T cell repertoires in COVID-19. The wider study: Samples came from the United States, Italy and Spain, spanning acute and convalescent COVID-19. PBMCs, B-cell-depleted T cells, or T cells provided the cDNA or gDNA that made up the material.

V was clipped by 0 bases and J by 4 bases, with 15 bases between them. This CDR3 is built from 17 residues. The germline gives CDR1 SGHAT, CDR2 FQNNGV. Original processing methods: From reference gene primer amplification, estimates of nucleated cell counts were derived. This table comes from immunoSEQ multiplex PCR, and its TCRdb copy is limited to in-frame clones, with some not included. Clone size and V and J calls were adopted from that table, with D and trimming inferred from the DNA. Among fewer than 200,000 clones, approximately 80% were seen once, and the ten largest hold 6% to 8.5%. V and J are TRBV11-2 and TRBJ1-4, with D tentatively TRBD1 (5 bases). The TCR comes from a man aged 60 to 75 with acute or convalescent COVID-19. The specimen sequenced was peripheral blood. CDR3 bases: TGTGCCAGCAGCTTAGATACGGTGGGGCAGTTTAATGAAAAACTGTTTTTT. It codes for CASSLDTVGQFNEKLFF.